The clone carrying this T cell receptor (beta chain) has a single count. Data came from immunoSEQ multiplex PCR; TCRdb stores just in-frame clones and leaves some out. This table has 120,000 to 150,000 clones, 79% appearing once. These data are taken from a study of blood T cell repertoires in COVID-19. Study-wide background: PBMCs, B-cell-depleted T cells, or T cells were the source of the cDNA or gDNA that made up the material.

Trimming took 0 bases from V and 10 from J; bases not matched to a gene: 16. The CDR3 contains 17 residues. Germline V gene sequence: CDR1 SGHDT, CDR2 YYEEEE. The J gene is TRBJ2-1, the V gene TRBV5-6, with 7 bases fitting TRBD2. This TCR derives from a middle-aged man with active or convalescent COVID-19. Material for sequencing was peripheral blood. In DNA form, the CDR3 reads TGTGCCAGCAGCTTGGGGTTTGGGACTATCCGGGAATTAGAGCAGTTCTTC. Translating gives CASSLGFGTIRELEQFF.